This TCR beta chain was profiled in a study of T cell responses to AZD1222 COVID-19 vaccine. Study-level findings and limits: Donors were chiefly white British, with a greater number of females, and clonal diversity was perhaps underestimated.

The CDR3 has 18 amino acids. The germline V and J ends were trimmed by 0 bases and 0 bases, with 16 bases remaining between them. Germline values: CDR1 SGHAT, CDR2 FQNNGV. Worth noting for this clone: What it binds is not known.

Profiling relied on immunoSEQ multiplex PCR, and the TCRdb table lists in-frame clones only, not all of them. Among about 120,000 clones, roughly nine tenths were seen once, and the ten largest hold 2% to 3%. V usage is TRBV11-2 and J usage is TRBJ2-3; no clear D. The receptor's source is an adult in good health. The sequenced sample was peripheral blood, obtained on day 0 of AZD1222 vaccination. CDR3: CASSLDQNGPTSTDTQYF. In nucleotides, the CDR3 is TGTGCCAGCAGCTTAGATCAGAACGGACCGACTAGCACAGATACGCAGTATTTT.